The table lists the clone carrying this T cell receptor beta chain with many counts. Its target is unknown. The V gene's germline CDR1 is ENHRY and CDR2 SYGVKD. V was clipped by 2 bases and J by 9 bases; unmatched bases: 5. This CDR3 contains 15 residues. Unique molecular identifiers were added to individual cDNA molecules. TCRdb redid the calling of the 5' RACE reads with MiXCR, one entry per CDR3 protein. The sample carries about 44,000 distinct CDR3 sequences, around 6% recorded once. The source of the sample is a study of early T cells in non-severe SARS-CoV-2 infection. The study's findings and limits: Sequences matched to VDJdb favored anti-spike CD8 responses, while private and CD4 specificities were missed.

Sequencing was done on a sample of whole blood. The TCR sequence derives from an adult who was a healthcare worker with PCR-confirmed SARS-CoV-2 infection or an uninfected control (not recorded which). The chain employs TRBV10-3 and TRBJ1-6, with 9 bases lining up with TRBD1. DNA of the CDR3: TGTGCCATCAGTGAGCTCGGGACAGGGCTTTCACCCCTCCACTTT. This encodes CAISELGTGLSPLHF.